This T cell receptor (beta chain) came from a study of shared clonotypes between healthy human individuals. The naive CD8 fraction comprised CD45RO-negative cells positively selected for CCR7 and excluded terminally differentiated effector memory CD45RA+ cells. Repertoires were generated with immunoSEQ multiplex PCR, while TCRdb's copy carries only in-frame clones and drops some. The sample lists more than 2 million clones, over 85% occurring once. The sample taken for sequencing was naive CD8+ T cells from PBMCs. This TCR came from a man younger than 35 in good health. Some clones in this sample may be carry-over from other donors' samples.

CDR3 residues: CATTSTGLREKLFF. The DNA for the CDR3 is TGTGCCACCACCAGCACAGGGCTAAGGGAAAAACTGTTTTTT. The chain couples TRBV15 to TRBJ1-4; D perhaps matches TRBD1 (6 bases). Germline V gene data show CDR1 as LNHNV and CDR2 as YYDKDF (reference sequence). The CDR3 has 14 amino acids. Trimming cost V 7 bases and J 8 bases, with 17 bases left between them. Filled out from reference TRBV15 and TRBJ1-4, the complete variable domain reads DAMVIQNPRYQVTQFGKPVTLSCSQTLNHNVMYWYQQKSSQAPKLLFHYYDKDFNNEADTPDNFQSRRPNTSFCFLDIRSPGLGDTAMYLCATTSTGLREKLFFGSGTQLSVL.